The entry that follows covers one TCR beta chain sequence. Its antigen is currently unknown. V was cut by 3 bases and J by 4 bases, with 13 bases left in between. The germline V gene has CDR1 SGDLS and CDR2 YYNGEE. The CDR3 runs 14 residues. The data were taken from a study of T cell responses to AZD1222 COVID-19 vaccine. Points from the study as a whole: Spike-wide coverage was observed for vaccine-associated CD4 TCRs, with dominant responses at 160-218 and 743-854. Reports indicate that nearly half of spike-specific TCRs are directed at unmutated variant regions.

Sequenced by immunoSEQ multiplex PCR; TCRdb stores in-frame clones only, minus some. The repertoire includes some 120,000 clones, 80% to 90% of them detected once, and 1.5% to 2% sits in the top ten. The gene calls are TRBV9 and TRBJ1-1; D is unclear. This sequence originates from an adult in good health. The sequences come from peripheral blood, collected on day 0 of AZD1222 vaccination. The CDR3 DNA reads TGTGCCAGCAGCGCCCCGGTCGGGGTCACTGAAGCTTTCTTT. Translating it yields CASSAPVGVTEAFF. The whole variable domain, filled in from reference TRBV9 and TRBJ1-1, reads DSGVTQTPKHLITATGQRVTLRCSPRSGDLSVYWYQQSLDQGLQFLIQYYNGEERAKGNILERFSAQQFPDLHSELNLSSLELGDSALYFCASSAPVGVTEAFFGQGTRLTVV.